This T cell receptor (beta chain) came from a study of blood T cells in healthy people across ages (dated by TCRdb to 2014 to 2015). The study in broad terms: In model experiments, template switching captured roughly one uniquely barcoded TCR beta cDNA molecule for every two T cells. Using deep sequencing normalized with unique cDNA molecular identifiers, the study measured how TCR beta repertoire diversity changes with age. Donors were grouped into four age groups: young (average approximately 15 years), middle-aged (39), aged (over 55) and long-lived (less than 85). To avoid experimental bias, donors of different ages were spread randomly across the sequencing lanes. For two donors (one aged 18 to 30 and one aged 80 or older), the study analyzed two additional independent replicas of 1 million unique cDNA reads from the same blood draw. Study-level results and caveats: There was a strong correlation between observed TCR beta diversity and the percentage of naive T cells measured by flow cytometry. Compared with the aged group, more naive CD4+ T cells, fewer expanded clones and increased TCR diversity were shown by the long-lived group, suggesting age selection. Estimates of total diversity from one million sequenced T cells were regarded as lower bounds and underestimates. Because donor CMV infection status was unknown, age-related changes in expanded clonotypes were potentially confounded. Because profiling used bulk unsorted PBMCs, naive and antigen-experienced compartments could not be compared conclusively. Observed TCR beta diversity per million T cells fell roughly linearly with age, and a significant reduction was already apparent by age about 36.

A remark on this clonotype: This receptor's antigen is unknown. Base-call qualities are not available, and no considerably larger clone is one nucleotide away.

Receptor amplification or capture employed 5' RACE. Sequencing instrument: Illumina HiSeq 2500. A second PCR of about 6 to 12 cycles was run with a J-beta primer mix and a sample-barcoded 5' primer. A unique molecular identifier was introduced onto each TCR beta cDNA molecule by a template-switch 5' adaptor carrying 12 random nucleotides. Each sample yielded at least 3 million CDR3-containing paired-end reads. First-strand cDNA was synthesized from all RNA with the Mint cDNA synthesis kit, primed by a TRBC-specific oligonucleotide. After uracil-DNA glycosylase treatment, a first 18-cycle PCR used universal primers M1SS and BC2_uni_R on all cDNA. As for the original processing: Each sample was normalized by randomly selecting 1 million high-quality reads, each carrying a distinct molecular identifier. Instead of being binned into consensus sequences, reads that shared molecular identifiers were thrown out. CDR3 identification, clonotype clustering and error correction used MiTCR with a Q25 quality threshold and the strictest error-elimination algorithm. A nonparametric unseen species model with Euler transformation was used to estimate lower-bound total TCR beta diversity. In TCRdb, the public reads were trimmed at Q25 with fastp and aligned with MiXCR, with productive beta chains retained. Entries are consolidated by CDR3 protein sequence, retaining the most common genes and DNA. For this entry, the V and J calls and clone size follow TCRdb and not the study's own pipeline. Counted in this sample were 1.5 million to 2 million distinct CDR3 sequences; around half of them appeared once. Over 2% of the sample is held by the ten biggest clonotypes.

Donors were 35 to 40 systemically healthy Caucasian individuals from Russia aged roughly 6 to 100 years. Each donor gave 8 to 10 milliliters of peripheral blood, collected into EDTA-treated Vacutainer tubes. Ficoll-Paque density-gradient centrifugation was used to isolate PBMCs, with at least 7 million obtained per sample. Total RNA was extracted from PBMCs with Trizol reagent, with at least 6 micrograms obtained per sample. For every donor, an aliquot of PBMCs went through flow cytometry to measure the percentages of naive CD45RAhigh/CD27high T cells. Taken from cysteine to phenylalanine, the CDR3 has 13 residues. Only the CDR3 DNA stays, 39 bases, in frame from base 1. The germline V gene specifies SGHTA as CDR1 and FQGNSA as CDR2. V is pruned by 4 bases and J by 6 bases, leaving 6 bases of the junction without a gene match.

Sequenced sample: blood. This TCR was sampled from a woman in her thirties or forties in good health. Recombination connected TRBV7-2 to TRBJ2-7; 7 central nucleotides agree with TRBD2. The sequence in DNA is TGTGCCAGCAGCTCAACTAGCGTCCCCGAGCAGTACTTC. It translates as CASSSTSVPEQYF.